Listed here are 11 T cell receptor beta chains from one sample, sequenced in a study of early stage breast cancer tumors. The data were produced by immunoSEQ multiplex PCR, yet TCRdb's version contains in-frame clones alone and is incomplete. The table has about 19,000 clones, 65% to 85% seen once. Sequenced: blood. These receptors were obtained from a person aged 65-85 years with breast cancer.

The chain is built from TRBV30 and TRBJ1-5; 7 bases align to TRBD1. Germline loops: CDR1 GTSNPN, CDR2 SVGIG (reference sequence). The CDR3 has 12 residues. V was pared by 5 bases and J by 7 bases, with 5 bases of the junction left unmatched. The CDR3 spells CAWGTGAQPQHF. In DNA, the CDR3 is TGTGCCTGGGGAACAGGGGCCCAGCCCCAGCATTTT.

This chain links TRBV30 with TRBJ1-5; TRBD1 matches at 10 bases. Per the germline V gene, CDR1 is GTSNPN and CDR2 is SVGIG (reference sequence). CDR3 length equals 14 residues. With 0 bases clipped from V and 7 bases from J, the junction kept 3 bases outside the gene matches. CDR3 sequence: CAWSVGTGDQPQHF. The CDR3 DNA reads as TGTGCCTGGAGTGTCGGGACAGGGGACCAGCCCCAGCATTTT.

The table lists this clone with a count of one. The CDR3 DNA is TGTGCCAGCAGCTTTCAGAATAACTATGGCTACACCTTC. It codes for CASSFQNNYGYTF. The chain links TRBV28 to TRBJ1-2; D is undetermined. Trimming removed 6 bases at V and 1 base at J, with 9 bases between. Per the germline V gene, CDR1 is MDHEN and CDR2 is SYDVKM. The CDR3 totals 13 residues.

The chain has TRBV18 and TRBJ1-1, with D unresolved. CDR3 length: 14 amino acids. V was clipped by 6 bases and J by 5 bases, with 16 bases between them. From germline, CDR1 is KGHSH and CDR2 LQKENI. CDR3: CASSPKGEGTEAFF. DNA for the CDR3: TGTGCCAGCTCTCCCAAGGGCGAGGGAACTGAAGCTTTCTTT.

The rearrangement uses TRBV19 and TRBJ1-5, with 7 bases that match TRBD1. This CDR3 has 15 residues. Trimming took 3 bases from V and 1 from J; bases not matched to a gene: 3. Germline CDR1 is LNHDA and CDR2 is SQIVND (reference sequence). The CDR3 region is CASSITGESNQPQHF. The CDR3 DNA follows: TGTGCCAGTAGTATTACAGGGGAAAGCAATCAGCCCCAGCATTTT.

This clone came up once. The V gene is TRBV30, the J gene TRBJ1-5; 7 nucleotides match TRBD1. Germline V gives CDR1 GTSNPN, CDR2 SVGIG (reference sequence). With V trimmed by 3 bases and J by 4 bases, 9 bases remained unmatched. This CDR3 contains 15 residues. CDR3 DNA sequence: TGTGCCTGGAGGGACAGGCAAACTTTGAATCAGCCCCAGCATTTT. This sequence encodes CAWRDRQTLNQPQHF.

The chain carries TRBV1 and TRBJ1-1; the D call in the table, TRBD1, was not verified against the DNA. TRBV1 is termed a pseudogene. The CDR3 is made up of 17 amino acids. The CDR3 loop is CTSSQDGQGMGDTEAFF. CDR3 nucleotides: TGCACCAGCAGCCAAGATGGACAGGGGATGGGGGACACTGAAGCTTTCTTT.

The chain's CDR3 is CASSQAGYSNQPQHF. CDR3 DNA: TGTGCCAGCAGCCAGGCGGGCTATAGCAATCAGCCCCAGCATTTT. The chain is built from TRBV9 and TRBJ1-5, with unresolved D. Trimming left V 4 bases short and J 0 bases short, with 11 bases between. The germline CDR1 and CDR2 sequences are SGDLS and YYNGEE. The CDR3 runs to 15 residues.

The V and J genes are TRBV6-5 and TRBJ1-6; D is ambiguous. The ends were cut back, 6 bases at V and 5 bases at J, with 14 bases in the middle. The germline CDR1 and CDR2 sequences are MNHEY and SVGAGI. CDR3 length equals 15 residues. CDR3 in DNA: TGTGCCAGCAGCCCCGGCGGGCGAGATAATTCACCCCTCCACTTT. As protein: CASSPGGRDNSPLHF.

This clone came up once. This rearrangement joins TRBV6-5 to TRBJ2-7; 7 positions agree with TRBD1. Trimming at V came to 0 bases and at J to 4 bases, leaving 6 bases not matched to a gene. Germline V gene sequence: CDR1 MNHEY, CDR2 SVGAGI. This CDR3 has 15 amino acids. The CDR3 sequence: CASSYSGDRDYEQYF. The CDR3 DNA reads TGTGCCAGCAGTTACTCGGGGGACAGAGATTACGAGCAGTACTTC.

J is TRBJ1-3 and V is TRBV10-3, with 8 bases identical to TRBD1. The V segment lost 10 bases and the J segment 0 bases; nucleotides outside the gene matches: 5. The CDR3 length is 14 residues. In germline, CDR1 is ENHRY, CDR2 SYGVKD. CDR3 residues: CANSDRGSGNTIYF. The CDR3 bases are TGTGCCAACTCCGACAGGGGCTCTGGAAACACCATATATTTT.